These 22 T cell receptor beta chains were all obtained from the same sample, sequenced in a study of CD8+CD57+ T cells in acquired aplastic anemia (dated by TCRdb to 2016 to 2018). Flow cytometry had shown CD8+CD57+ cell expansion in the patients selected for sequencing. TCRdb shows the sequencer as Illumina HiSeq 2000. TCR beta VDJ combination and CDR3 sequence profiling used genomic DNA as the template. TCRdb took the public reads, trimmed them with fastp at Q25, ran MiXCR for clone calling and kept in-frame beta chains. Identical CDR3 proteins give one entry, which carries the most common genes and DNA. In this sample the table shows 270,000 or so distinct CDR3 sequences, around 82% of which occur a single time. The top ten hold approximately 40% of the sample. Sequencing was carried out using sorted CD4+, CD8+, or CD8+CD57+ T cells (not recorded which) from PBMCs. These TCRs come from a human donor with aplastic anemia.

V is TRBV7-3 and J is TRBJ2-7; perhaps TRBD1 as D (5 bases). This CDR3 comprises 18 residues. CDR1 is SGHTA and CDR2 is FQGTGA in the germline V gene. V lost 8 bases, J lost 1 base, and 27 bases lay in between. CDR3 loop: CASSIQPDATALSYEQYV. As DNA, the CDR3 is TGTGCCAGCTCCATTCAGCCAGACGCGACAGCCCTTTCCTACGAGCAGTACGTC.

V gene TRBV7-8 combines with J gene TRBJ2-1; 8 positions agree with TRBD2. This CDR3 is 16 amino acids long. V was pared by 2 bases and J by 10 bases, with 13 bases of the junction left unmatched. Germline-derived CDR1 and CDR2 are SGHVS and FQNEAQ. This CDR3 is CASSLTKRGYTQEQFF. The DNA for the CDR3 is TGTGCCAGCAGCTTAACGAAGCGGGGGTATACGCAGGAGCAGTTCTTC.

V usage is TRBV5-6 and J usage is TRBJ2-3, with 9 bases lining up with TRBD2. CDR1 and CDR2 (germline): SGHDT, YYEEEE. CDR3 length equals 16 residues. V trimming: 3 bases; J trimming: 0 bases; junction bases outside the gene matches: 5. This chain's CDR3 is CASSSKAGGSTDTQYF. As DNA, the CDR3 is TGTGCCAGCAGCTCGAAGGCGGGAGGGAGCACAGATACGCAGTATTTT.

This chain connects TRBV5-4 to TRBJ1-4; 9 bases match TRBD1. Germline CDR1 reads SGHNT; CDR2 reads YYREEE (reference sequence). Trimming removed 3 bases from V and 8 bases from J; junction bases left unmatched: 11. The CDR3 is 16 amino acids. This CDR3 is CASSWGSTGGAEKLFF. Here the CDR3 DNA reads TGTGCCAGCAGCTGGGGGTCGACAGGGGGAGCGGAAAAACTGTTTTTT.

This chain's CDR3 is CASRGGGAEQQYV. CDR3 in DNA: TGCGCCAGCAGGGGTGGGGGCGCGGAGCAGCAGTACGTC. This chain joins TRBV10-1 and TRBJ2-7; D may be TRBD1 (6 bases). The germline V and J ends were trimmed by 6 bases and 8 bases, with 17 bases remaining between them. The length of the CDR3 is 13 residues. Per the germline V gene, CDR1 is WNHNN and CDR2 is SYGVQD (reference sequence).

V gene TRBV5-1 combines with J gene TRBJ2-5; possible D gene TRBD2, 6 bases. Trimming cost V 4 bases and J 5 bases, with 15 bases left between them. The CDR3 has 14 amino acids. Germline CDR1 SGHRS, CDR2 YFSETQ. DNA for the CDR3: TGCGCCAGCAGCGGGGGGACGACCTACGAGACCCAGTACTTC. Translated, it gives CASSGGTTYETQYF.

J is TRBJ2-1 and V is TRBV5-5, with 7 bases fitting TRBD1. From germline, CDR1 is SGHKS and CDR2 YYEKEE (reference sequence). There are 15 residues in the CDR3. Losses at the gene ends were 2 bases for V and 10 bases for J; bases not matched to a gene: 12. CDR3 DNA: TGTGCCAGCAGCTTCGGGACAGAGAACTACTACGAGCAGTTCTTC. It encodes CASSFGTENYYEQFF.

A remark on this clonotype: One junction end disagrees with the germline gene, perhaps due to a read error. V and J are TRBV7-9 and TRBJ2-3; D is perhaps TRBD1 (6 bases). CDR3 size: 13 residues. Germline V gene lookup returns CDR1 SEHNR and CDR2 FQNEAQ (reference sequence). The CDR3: CASGEDRRDSQHF. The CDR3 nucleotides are TGTGCCAGCGGGGAAGACAGGAGAGATTCGCAGCATTTC.

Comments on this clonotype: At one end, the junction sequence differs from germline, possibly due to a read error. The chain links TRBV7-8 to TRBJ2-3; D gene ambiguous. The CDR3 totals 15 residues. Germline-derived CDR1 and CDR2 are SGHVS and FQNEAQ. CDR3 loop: CASSLVDPDTQTLYF. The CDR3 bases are TGTGCCAGCAGCTTAGTAGACCCAGATACACAGACGCTGTATTTT. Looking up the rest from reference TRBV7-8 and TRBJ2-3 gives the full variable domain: GAGVSQSPRYKVAKRGQDVALRCDPISGHVSLFWYQQALGQGPEFLTYFQNEAQLDKSGLPSDRFFAERPEGSVSTLKIQRTQQEDSAVYLCASSLVDPDTQTLYFGPGTRLTVL.

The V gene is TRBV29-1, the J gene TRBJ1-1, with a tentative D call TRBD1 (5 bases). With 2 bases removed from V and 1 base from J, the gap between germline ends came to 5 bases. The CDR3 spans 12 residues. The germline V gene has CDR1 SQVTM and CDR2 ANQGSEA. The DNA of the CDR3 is TGCAGCGTTGAAACAGGGAACACTGAAGCTTTCTTT. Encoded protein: CSVETGNTEAFF.

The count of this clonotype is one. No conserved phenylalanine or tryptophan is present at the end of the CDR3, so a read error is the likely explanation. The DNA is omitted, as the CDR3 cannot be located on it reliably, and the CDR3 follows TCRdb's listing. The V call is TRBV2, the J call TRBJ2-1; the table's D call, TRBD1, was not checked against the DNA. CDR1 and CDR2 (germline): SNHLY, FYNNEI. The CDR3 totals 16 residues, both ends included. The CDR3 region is CASRDGGANAQYEESC.

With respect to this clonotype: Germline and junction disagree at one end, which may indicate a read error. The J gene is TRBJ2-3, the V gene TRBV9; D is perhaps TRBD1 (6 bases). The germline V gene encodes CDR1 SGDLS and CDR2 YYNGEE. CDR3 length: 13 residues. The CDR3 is CASSHGGIGGEHF. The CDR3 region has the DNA TGTGCCAGCAGCCATGGGGGCATTGGGGGAGAGCATTTT.

The CDR3 spells CASGDGGPDTGAFVPTF. CDR3 sequence (DNA): TGTGCCAGCGGGGACGGGGGCCCAGATACGGGGGCTTTCGTCCCAACTTTC. The chain employs TRBV2 and TRBJ2-6; possibly TRBD1 or TRBD2 for D (6 bases each). Germline-derived CDR1 and CDR2 are SNHLY and FYNNEI. With 8 bases removed from V and 19 bases from J, the gap between germline ends came to 36 bases. This CDR3 spans 17 amino acids.

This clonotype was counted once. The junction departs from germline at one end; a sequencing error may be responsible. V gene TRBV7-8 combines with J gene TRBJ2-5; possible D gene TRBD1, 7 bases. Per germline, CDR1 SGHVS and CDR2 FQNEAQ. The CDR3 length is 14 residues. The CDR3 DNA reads TGTGCCAGTAGCCGAGGCAGCGGGCGCGGGACAGAGAACTTC. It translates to CASSRGSGRGTENF.

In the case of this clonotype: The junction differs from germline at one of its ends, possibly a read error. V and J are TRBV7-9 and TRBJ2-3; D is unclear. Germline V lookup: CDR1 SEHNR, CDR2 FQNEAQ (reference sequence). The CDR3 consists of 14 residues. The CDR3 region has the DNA TGTGCCAGCAGCTACCCCGTGAGTCCCGAGCAGTACTTCTTT. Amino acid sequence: CASSYPVSPEQYFF.

The CDR3, as DNA: TGCAGTGCGAAGCGTGGGAGCGCGAACACCGGGGAGCTGTTTTTT. Its translation is CSAKRGSANTGELFF. V and J are TRBV20-1 and TRBJ2-2, with a tentative D call TRBD2 (5 bases). V was shortened by 6 bases and J by 0 bases, with 14 bases between the two germline ends. The germline V gene has CDR1 DFQATT and CDR2 SNEGSKA (reference sequence). The CDR3 contains 15 residues.

The DNA for the CDR3 is TGTGCCAGCAGCGGGGTGGGGGGTTCGAACACTGAAGCTTTCTTT. The encoded protein is CASSGVGGSNTEAFF. The V gene is TRBV7-9, the J gene TRBJ1-1; TRBD1 is a possible D gene (5 bases). CDR1 SEHNR and CDR2 FQNEAQ come from the germline V gene (reference sequence). The CDR3 covers 15 residues. V lost 5 bases and J 1 base, leaving 14 bases between the germline ends.

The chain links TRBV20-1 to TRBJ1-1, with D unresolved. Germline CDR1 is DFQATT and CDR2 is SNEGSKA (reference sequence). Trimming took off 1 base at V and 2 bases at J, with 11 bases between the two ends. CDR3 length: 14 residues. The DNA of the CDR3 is TGCAGTGCTAGAGTACCAGGACGTAACACTGAAGCTTTCTTT. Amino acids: CSARVPGRNTEAFF.

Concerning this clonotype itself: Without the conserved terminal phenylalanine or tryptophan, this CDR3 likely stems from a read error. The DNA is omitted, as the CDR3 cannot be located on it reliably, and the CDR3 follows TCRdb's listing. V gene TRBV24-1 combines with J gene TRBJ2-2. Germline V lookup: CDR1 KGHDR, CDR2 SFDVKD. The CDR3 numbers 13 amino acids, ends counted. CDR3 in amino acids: CATSGGTNGQLFL.

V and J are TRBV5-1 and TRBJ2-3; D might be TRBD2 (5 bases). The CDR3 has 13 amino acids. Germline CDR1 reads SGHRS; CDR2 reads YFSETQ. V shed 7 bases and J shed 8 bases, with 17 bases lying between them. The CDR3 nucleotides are TGCGCCAGCGGCCACGCGGGCACCGGTACGCAGTATTTT. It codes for CASGHAGTGTQYF.

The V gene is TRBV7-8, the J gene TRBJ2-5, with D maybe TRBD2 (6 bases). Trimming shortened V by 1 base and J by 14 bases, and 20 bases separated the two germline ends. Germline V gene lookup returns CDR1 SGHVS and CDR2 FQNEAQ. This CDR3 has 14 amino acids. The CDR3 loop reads CASSLGLEGSYGYF. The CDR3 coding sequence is TGTGCCAGCAGCTTAGGGCTGGAGGGGAGCTATGGCTACTTC.

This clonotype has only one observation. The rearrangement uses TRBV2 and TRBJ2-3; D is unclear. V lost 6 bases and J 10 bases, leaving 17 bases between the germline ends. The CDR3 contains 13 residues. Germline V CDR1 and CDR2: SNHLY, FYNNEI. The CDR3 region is CASSPPPAEAQYF. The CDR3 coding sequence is TGTGCCAGCAGCCCCCCCCCCGCAGAGGCGCAGTATTTT.